This is a list of T cell receptor beta chains from one sample in a study of blood T cell repertoires in COVID-19. Here immunoSEQ multiplex PCR was the method, and the copy in TCRdb shows in-frame clones only, minus some. The table includes 200,000 to 250,000 clones, 70% to 90% detected once. Sequencing input: PBMCs or T cells enriched from blood (not recorded which). The receptors here all came from a woman aged 25 to 39 who had been exposed to COVID-19. Each CDR3 is given with its conserved first and last residue. A D gene is named only where the DNA matches it firmly. Some rows mark clone size as missing; the rest say once, few, many or name a class of expanded clone.

DNA	CDR3	J	length	size	D	V
TGTGCCAGCAGCCAGGGGACCTATGGCTACACCTTC	CASSQGTYGYTF	TRBJ1-2	12	-	-	TRBV11-3
TGTGCCAGTAGTCCACAGGGGGCTACGAGTTACGAGCAGTACTTC	CASSPQGATSYEQYF	TRBJ2-7	15	-	TRBD1	TRBV19
TGCGCCAGCAGCCCCGCAGTCATGAACACTGAAGCTTTCTTT	CASSPAVMNTEAFF	TRBJ1-1	14	-	-	TRBV10-1
TGTGCCAGCAGTGAAAGCCCGGGACAGAGCCTGAACACTGAAGCTTTCTTT	CASSESPGQSLNTEAFF	TRBJ1-1	17	-	TRBD1	TRBV2
TGTGCCATCAGCCCCAGGACTGGGGAGGGTGGCTACACCTTC	CAISPRTGEGGYTF	TRBJ1-2	14	few	-	TRBV10-3
TGTGCCTGGAACCACGACAGCTTCTATAATTCACCCCTCCACTTT	CAWNHDSFYNSPLHF	TRBJ1-6	15	few	-	TRBV30
TGTGCCAGCAGGCCGACACCCCTCCCTAATCAGCCCCAGCATTTT	CASRPTPLPNQPQHF	TRBJ1-5	15	-	-	TRBV27
TGTGCCAGCAGCCAAGGGACAGGGCACTATGGCTACACCTTC	CASSQGTGHYGYTF	TRBJ1-2	14	few	TRBD1	TRBV3-1/TRBV3-2
TGTGCCAGCAGTTACGGGCCTAATCAGCCCCAGCATTTT	CASSYGPNQPQHF	TRBJ1-5	13	-	-	TRBV6-5
TGTGCCTGGAGTGTATTTTTGGAGAGAAGTAATGAAAAACTGTTTTTT	CAWSVFLERSNEKLFF	TRBJ1-4	16	-	-	TRBV30
-	CASSAVGGGAETQYF	TRBJ2-5	15	-	-	TRBV21-1
TGTGCCAGCAGCAAGCCGGCCCCAGGGAACACTGAAGCTTTCTTT	CASSKPAPGNTEAFF	TRBJ1-1	15	once	-	TRBV21-1
TGTGCCACCAGACCGACAGGGAACGCTGGCTACACCTTC	CATRPTGNAGYTF	TRBJ1-2	13	-	TRBD1	TRBV24-1
TGCGCCAGCAGCTTGGCCTTTGGGACAGGGAAATATGGAAACACCATATATTTT	CASSLAFGTGKYGNTIYF	TRBJ1-3	18	-	TRBD1	TRBV5-1
TGTGCCAGCAGTGAATCCGGGACAGGGAACACTGAAGCTTTCTTT	CASSESGTGNTEAFF	TRBJ1-1	15	-	TRBD1	TRBV6-1
TGCGCCAGCAGACTAGCGGGGGGGGGCCTGTACGAGCAGTACTTC	CASRLAGGGLYEQYF	TRBJ2-7	15	-	TRBD2	TRBV10-2
TGTGCCAGTAGTATATATCCAGGTAGCAATCAGCCCCAGCATTTT	CASSIYPGSNQPQHF	TRBJ1-5	15	few	-	TRBV19
TGCGCCAGCAGCTTGGCCCCGGGACAGAATCAGCCCCAGCATTTT	CASSLAPGQNQPQHF	TRBJ1-5	15	-	TRBD1	TRBV5-1
TGCGCCAGCAGTGCAGGGGGCGCTTACGAGCAGTACTTC	CASSAGGAYEQYF	TRBJ2-7	13	-	TRBD1	TRBV10-1
TGTGCCACCAGTGAAGGGAGGGACAGGGTATACAATGAGCAGTTCTTC	CATSEGRDRVYNEQFF	TRBJ2-1	16	-	TRBD1	TRBV24-1
TGTGCCAGCAGCGTTAGAGTAGCGTGGGATGAGCAGTTCTTC	CASSVRVAWDEQFF	TRBJ2-1	14	-	-	TRBV9
TGCGCCAGCAGCCAAGGTTGGGGAGGCGGGAGTATGAACACTGAAGCTTTCTTT	CASSQGWGGGSMNTEAFF	TRBJ1-1	18	-	-	TRBV4-1
TGTGCCAGCAGTCCCGGTAGGGGGCTCAGGGATGAGCAGTTCTTC	CASSPGRGLRDEQFF	TRBJ2-1	15	-	TRBD1	TRBV6-5
TGTGCCTGGAGTGTTGGGGCCAAGCAGCCCCAGCATTTT	CAWSVGAKQPQHF	TRBJ1-5	13	-	-	TRBV30
TGTGCCAGCAGCTTTATTGTGGTAACAGGGGACACCGGGGAGCTGTTTTTT	CASSFIVVTGDTGELFF	TRBJ2-2	17	-	TRBD1	TRBV11-3
TGCGCCAGCAACGCCGGTGGACAGGGGGCGAACATTCAGTACTTC	CASNAGGQGANIQYF	TRBJ2-4	15	-	TRBD1	TRBV5-1
TGTGCCAGCAGCTTGCCCGGGACAGGGAGAGGGACTGAAGCTTTCTTT	CASSLPGTGRGTEAFF	TRBJ1-1	16	-	TRBD1	TRBV5-4
TGTGCCAGCAGTGAAAACAGGGGAGGAAACACCATATATTTT	CASSENRGGNTIYF	TRBJ1-3	14	once	TRBD1	TRBV6-1
TGTGCCAGCAGTGAAGCGGGACAGGTAACCTACGAGCAGTACTTC	CASSEAGQVTYEQYF	TRBJ2-7	15	-	TRBD1	TRBV6-1
TGCGCCAGCAGCCCGGGGCAGGGGGGAGGTTGGACTGAAGCTTTCTTT	CASSPGQGGGWTEAFF	TRBJ1-1	16	few	TRBD1	TRBV5-1